The TCR beta chain under discussion was sequenced for a study of T cell responses to AZD1222 COVID-19 vaccine. Assay: immunoSEQ multiplex PCR; the TCRdb copy retains only in-frame clones and omits some. This table has about 180,000 clones, just over 90% appearing once. The CDR3 is 13 amino acids. The germline V gene encodes CDR1 MGHDK and CDR2 SYGVNS. V gave up 6 bases and J gave up 7 bases; unmatched junction bases: 7. This clone appeared a single time. This receptor was obtained from an adult in good health. Source: peripheral blood, taken on day 0 of AZD1222 vaccination. The rearrangement uses TRBV25-1 and TRBJ1-2, with 8 bases fitting TRBD1. CDR3 region: CASRGQEIFGYTF. In nucleotides, the CDR3 is TGTGCCAGCAGGGGACAGGAGATTTTTGGCTACACCTTC.